The next 10 T cell receptor beta chains were all read from a single sample in a study of blood T cell repertoires in COVID-19. Here immunoSEQ multiplex PCR was the method, and the copy in TCRdb shows in-frame clones only, minus some. This sample has 310,000 or so clones; 85% to 90% occur once, and the top ten carry 11%. The sample comprised peripheral blood. These receptors originate from a woman younger than 45 with COVID-19, enrolled during active disease.

As to this clone: Other DNA sequences from this sample encode an identical CDR3 as well. The chain is built from TRBV6-5 and TRBJ1-1; maybe TRBD1 (5 bases). Germline CDR1 and CDR2: MNHEY and SVGAGI. The CDR3 sequence is 13 residues long. The V end lost 0 bases, the J end lost 5 bases, and 7 bases lay between the germline ends. CDR3 bases: TGTGCCAGCAGTTACTCGGGGGGAACTGAAGCTTTCTTT. This codes for CASSYSGGTEAFF.

The V and J genes are TRBV30 and TRBJ2-1; TRBD2 is a possible D gene (5 bases). Trimming pared 1 base from V and 2 bases from J, leaving 6 bases between. Germline CDR1 and CDR2: GTSNPN and SVGIG (reference sequence). The CDR3 loop spans 13 amino acids. CDR3 sequence: CAWSGTPYNEQFF. As DNA, the CDR3 is TGTGCCTGGAGTGGGACTCCCTACAATGAGCAGTTCTTC.

The rearrangement uses TRBV27 and TRBJ1-2; D possibly corresponds to TRBD1 (6 bases). CDR3 length: 13 residues. The germline V gene encodes CDR1 MNHEY and CDR2 SMNVEV (reference sequence). Trimming left V 6 bases short and J 8 bases short, with 16 bases between. Written as DNA, the CDR3 is TGTGCCAGCAGGAATTTTGCGGGGGGCGGCTACACCTTC. Translation gives CASRNFAGGGYTF.

This clone has a single count. The chain recombines TRBV5-1 with TRBJ1-2; D is unresolved. The length of the CDR3 is 18 residues. V was pared by 1 base and J by 6 bases, with 25 bases between. Per germline, CDR1 SGHRS and CDR2 YFSETQ. CDR3 nucleotide sequence: TGCGCCAGCAGCTTGTCCTCCCGGGTCCTGGACTTTAGGCATGGCTACACCTTC. This codes for CASSLSSRVLDFRHGYTF.

The chain uses TRBV15 and TRBJ1-6, with a possible D match to TRBD1 (5 bases). The V end was cut by 5 bases, the J end by 9 bases, with 14 bases between. From germline, CDR1 is LNHNV and CDR2 YYDKDF (reference sequence). This CDR3 comprises 14 residues. The CDR3 nucleotides read TGTGCCACCAGCCATGACAGAATGGGTTCACCCCTCCACTTT. This encodes CATSHDRMGSPLHF.

The chain carries TRBV30 and TRBJ1-5; 9 positions match TRBD1. Germline lookup yields CDR1 GTSNPN and CDR2 SVGIG (reference sequence). V gave up 0 bases and J gave up 10 bases; unmatched junction bases: 4. CDR3 length equals 13 residues. The CDR3 loop reads CAWSVWGQGPQHF. The CDR3, as DNA: TGTGCCTGGAGTGTATGGGGACAGGGACCCCAGCATTTT. Based on the CDR3 plus reference TRBV30 and TRBJ1-5, the full variable domain is SQTIHQWPATLVQPVGSPLSLECTVEGTSNPNLYWYRQAAGRGLQLLFYSVGIGQISSEVPQNLSASRPQDRQFILSSKKLLLSDSGFYLCAWSVWGQGPQHFGDGTRLSIL.

V is TRBV2 and J is TRBJ2-5; TRBD1 is a possible D gene (6 bases). The CDR3 sequence is 14 residues long. Per the germline V gene, CDR1 is SNHLY and CDR2 is FYNNEI. V was shortened by 8 bases and J by 4 bases, with 17 bases between the two germline ends. Here the CDR3 DNA reads TGTGCCAGCGGTCCCACAGGGCTCGGAGAGACCCAGTACTTC. Its protein is CASGPTGLGETQYF.

This clone appeared once. The CDR3 loop is CASSESGGYGYTF. The CDR3 DNA follows: TGCGCCAGCAGTGAGTCAGGGGGCTATGGCTACACCTTC. J is TRBJ1-2 and V is TRBV10-2, with D possibly being TRBD1 (6 bases). This CDR3 region has 13 residues. The germline V gene has CDR1 WSHSY and CDR2 SAAADI. The V gene lost 0 bases and the J gene lost 4 bases, with 6 bases spanning the gap.

The chain has TRBV11-2 and TRBJ2-7; maybe TRBD1 (6 bases). Trimming took off 5 bases at V and 3 bases at J, with 14 bases between the two ends. This CDR3 contains 14 residues. Germline CDR1 is SGHAT and CDR2 is FQNNGV. In DNA, the CDR3 is TGTGCCAGCAGCCCAGGACAGAAAAACTACGAGCAGTACTTC. It codes for CASSPGQKNYEQYF.

The chain joins TRBV4-2 to TRBJ1-3, with D uncertain. V dropped 4 bases and J dropped 0 bases, with 10 bases sitting between them. CDR1 and CDR2 (germline): LGHNA, YNFKEQ. CDR3 length equals 15 residues. The DNA of the CDR3 is TGTGCCAGCAGCCTAACTACTCTCTCTGGAAACACCATATATTTT. Amino acid sequence: CASSLTTLSGNTIYF.